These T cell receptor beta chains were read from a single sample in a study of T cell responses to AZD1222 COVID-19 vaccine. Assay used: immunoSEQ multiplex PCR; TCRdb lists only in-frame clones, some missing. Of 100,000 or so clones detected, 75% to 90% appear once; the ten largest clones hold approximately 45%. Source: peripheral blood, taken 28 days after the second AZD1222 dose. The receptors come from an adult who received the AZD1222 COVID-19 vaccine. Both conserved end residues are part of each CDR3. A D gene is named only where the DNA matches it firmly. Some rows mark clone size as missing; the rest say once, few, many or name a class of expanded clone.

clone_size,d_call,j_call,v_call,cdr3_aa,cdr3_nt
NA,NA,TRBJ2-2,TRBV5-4,CASSLIATGELFF,TGTGCCAGCAGCTTGATAGCCACCGGGGAGCTGTTTTTT
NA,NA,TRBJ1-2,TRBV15,CATSRDRQSHGYTF,TGTGCCACCAGCAGAGATCGCCAGAGCCATGGCTACACCTTC
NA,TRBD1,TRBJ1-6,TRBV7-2,CASSLAPTGGSPLHF,TGTGCCAGCAGCTTAGCGCCGACAGGGGGTTCACCCCTCCACTTT
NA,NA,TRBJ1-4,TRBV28,CASSSGNEKLFF,TGTGCCAGCAGTTCGGGTAATGAAAAACTGTTTTTT
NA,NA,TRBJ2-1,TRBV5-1,CASSLEGLALSYNEQFF,TGCGCCAGCAGCCTGGAAGGCCTAGCCCTCTCCTACAATGAGCAGTTCTTC
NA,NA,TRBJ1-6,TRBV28,CASTGRMYNSPLHF,TGTGCCAGCACAGGGAGGATGTATAATTCACCCCTCCACTTT
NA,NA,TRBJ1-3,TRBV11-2,CASSPVQGSAGNTIYF,TGTGCCAGCAGCCCCGTACAGGGTTCTGCAGGAAACACCATATATTTT
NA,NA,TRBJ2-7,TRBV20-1,CSFSRSYEQYF,TGCAGTTTCTCTCGATCCTACGAGCAGTACTTC
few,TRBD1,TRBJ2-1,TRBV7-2,CATQGALAYNEQFF,TGTGCCACCCAGGGGGCTTTGGCTTACAATGAGCAGTTCTTC
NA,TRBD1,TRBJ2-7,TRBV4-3,CASSQGRLQGATNLGYEQYF,TGCGCCAGCAGCCAAGGGAGGCTACAGGGGGCTACCAATTTAGGGTACGAGCAGTACTTC
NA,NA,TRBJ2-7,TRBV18,CASSPGSTSYEQYF,TGTGCCAGCTCACCAGGGAGTACCTCCTACGAGCAGTACTTC
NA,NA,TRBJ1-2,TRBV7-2,CASSLEVGGYTF,TGTGCCAGCAGCTTAGAGGTAGGAGGCTACACCTTC
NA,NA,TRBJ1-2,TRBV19,CASSKVTANYGYTF,TGTGCCAGTAGTAAGGTCACAGCTAACTATGGCTACACCTTC
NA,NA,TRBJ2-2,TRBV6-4,CASSVSGEVANTGELFF,TGTGCCAGCAGTGTCTCAGGGGAAGTTGCGAACACCGGGGAGCTGTTTTTT
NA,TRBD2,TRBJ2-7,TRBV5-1,CASSSGLALYEQYF,TGCGCCAGCAGCTCGGGACTAGCGCTCTACGAGCAGTACTTC
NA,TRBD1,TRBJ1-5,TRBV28,CASSQGGSNQPQHF,TGTGCCAGCAGTCAGGGGGGTAGCAATCAGCCCCAGCATTTT
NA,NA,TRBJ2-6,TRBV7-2,CASSSRGGSGANVLTF,TGTGCCAGCAGCTCCCGAGGGGGCTCTGGGGCCAACGTCCTGACTTTC
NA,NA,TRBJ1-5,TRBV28,CASRYGGGGNQPQHF,TGTGCCAGCAGGTACGGAGGGGGTGGCAATCAGCCCCAGCATTTT
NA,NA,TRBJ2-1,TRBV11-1,CASSLGSGSYNEQFF,TGTGCCAGCAGCTTAGGTAGCGGCTCCTACAATGAGCAGTTCTTC
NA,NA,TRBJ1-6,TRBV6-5,CASSYGVDNSPLHF,TGTGCCAGCAGTTATGGAGTAGATAATTCACCCCTCCACTTT
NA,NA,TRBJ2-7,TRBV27,CASSLRAPDSYEQYF,TGTGCCAGCAGTCTCAGGGCTCCGGACTCCTACGAGCAGTACTTC
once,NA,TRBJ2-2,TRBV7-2,CASSSVGIDTGELFF,TGTGCCAGCAGCTCAGTTGGCATCGACACCGGGGAGCTGTTTTTT
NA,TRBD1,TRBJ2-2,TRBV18,CASSWTGTGELFF,TGTGCCAGCTCGTGGACAGGGACCGGGGAGCTGTTTTTT
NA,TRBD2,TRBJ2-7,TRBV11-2,CASSLLGGRSQSYEQYF,TGTGCCAGCAGCCTTCTGGGCGGGAGGTCCCAATCCTACGAGCAGTACTTC